Sequencing of this TCR beta chain was carried out in a study of control samples from healthy donors and cancer patients. Deletions cut 7 bases from V and 2 bases from J, with 5 bases between. CDR1 SNHLY and CDR2 FYNNEI come from the germline V gene. The length of the CDR3 is 11 residues. Generated by immunoSEQ multiplex PCR, the TCRdb table keeps only in-frame clones and is missing some. This sample has about 92,000 clones, with approximately 78% found just once. This sequence originates from an older woman in good health. The sequencing sample was made of blood. This chain uses TRBV2 with TRBJ2-5; D remains unclear. The CDR3 DNA reads TGTGCCAGCAAGGTTCAAGAGACCCAGTACTTC. This codes for CASKVQETQYF. The complete variable domain, with remaining parts taken from reference TRBV2 and TRBJ2-5, reads EPEVTQTPSHQVTQMGQEVILRCVPISNHLYFYWYRQILGQKVEFLVSFYNNEISEKSEIFDDQFSVERPDGSNFTLKIRSTKLEDSAMYFCASKVQETQYFGPGTRLLVL.